Each of the 28 T cell receptor beta chains below was sequenced from the same sample in a study of cytomegalovirus exposure and HLA in healthy donors. The PCR had 60 Vbeta and 13 Jbeta primers. The table came from immunoSEQ multiplex PCR; TCRdb's copy has only in-frame clones and leaves some out. The data show around 190,000 clones, 70% to 90% seen once. Sequenced input: PBMCs. The receptors derive from a woman aged 18-35 years in good health and CMV-seronegative.

V is TRBV6-4 and J is TRBJ2-6; 10 bases map to TRBD1. Germline CDR1 and CDR2: MRHNA and SNTAGT. The CDR3 spans 17 residues. V shed 2 bases and J 4 bases; nucleotides not matched to a gene: 5. The chain's CDR3 is CASSDGTGVEGANVLTF. Here the CDR3 DNA reads TGTGCCAGCAGTGACGGGACAGGGGTGGAGGGGGCCAACGTCCTGACTTTC.

The chain has TRBV14 and TRBJ2-5; D unresolved. Trimming cost V 3 bases and J 1 base, with 6 bases left between them. Looked up from germline, CDR1 is SGHDN and CDR2 is FVKESK. The CDR3 has 13 amino acids. The CDR3 loop reads CASSHGFQETQYF. CDR3 DNA: TGTGCCAGCAGCCACGGTTTCCAAGAGACCCAGTACTTC.

The chain uses TRBV7-8 and TRBJ1-5, with TRBD1 matching 9 bases. V was pared by 2 bases and J by 9 bases, with 8 bases of the junction left unmatched. Germline CDR1 reads SGHVS; CDR2 reads FQNEAQ. The CDR3 runs to 15 residues. DNA for the CDR3: TGTGCCAGCAGCTTAAGGGACAGGGCAAATTCGCCCCAGCATTTT. Translation: CASSLRDRANSPQHF.

The chain employs TRBV6-6 and TRBJ2-3; 11 bases agree with TRBD2. Germline values: CDR1 MNHNY, CDR2 SVGAGI (reference sequence). The CDR3 is 14 residues long. J was trimmed by 6 bases and V by 6 bases; bases with no gene match: 5. The CDR3 bases are TGTGCCAGCAGCGGACTAGCGGGCTCGGATACGCAGTATTTT. Encoded protein: CASSGLAGSDTQYF.

V gene TRBV19 combines with J gene TRBJ1-1; possible D gene TRBD1, 6 bases. CDR1 LNHDA and CDR2 SQIVND come from the germline V gene (reference sequence). The CDR3 sequence is 16 residues long. V dropped 6 bases and J dropped 4 bases, with 21 bases sitting between them. CDR3 DNA sequence: TGTGCCAGTAGGCCGCCAGGGACATGGGGGAGCACTGAAGCTTTCTTT. Its protein is CASRPPGTWGSTEAFF.

The chain carries TRBV19 and TRBJ2-2, with 7 positions matching TRBD2. The CDR3 runs to 15 residues. Per the germline V gene, CDR1 is LNHDA and CDR2 is SQIVND (reference sequence). The junction had 4 bases not matched to a gene; V was cut back by 1 base and J by 5 bases. CDR3 sequence reads: CASSIVTGGTGELFF. The CDR3 DNA sequence: TGTGCCAGTAGTATAGTTACCGGGGGGACCGGGGAGCTGTTTTTT.

This clone was recorded only once. The genes are TRBV5-1 and TRBJ2-2; TRBD1 matches 9 bases. The junction had 4 bases not matched to a gene; V was cut back by 6 bases and J by 4 bases. The CDR3 length is 14 residues. Germline V gives CDR1 SGHRS, CDR2 YFSETQ. The CDR3 DNA follows: TGCGCCAGCACCCAGACAGGGGGCACCGGGGAGCTGTTTTTT. Translation: CASTQTGGTGELFF. The entire variable domain, with the rest obtained from reference TRBV5-1 and TRBJ2-2, is as follows: KAGVTQTPRYLIKTRGQQVTLSCSPISGHRSVSWYQQTPGQGLQFLFEYFSETQRNKGNFPGRFSGRQFSNSRSEMNVSTLELGDSALYLCASTQTGGTGELFFGEGSRLTVL.

The rearrangement uses TRBV6-1 and TRBJ2-1, with 7 bases that match TRBD1. Germline V gene lookup returns CDR1 MNHNS and CDR2 SASEGT. The length of the CDR3 is 15 residues. V shed 4 bases, J shed 5 bases, and the junction held 8 bases outside the gene matches. CDR3 in amino acids: CASSAGTAPDNEQFF. CDR3 DNA: TGTGCCAGCAGTGCCGGGACAGCCCCGGACAATGAGCAGTTCTTC.

This clone was counted a single time. The chain links TRBV9 to TRBJ1-1; 7 bases map to TRBD1. The CDR3 runs 15 residues. Germline trimming cut 3 bases from V and 2 bases from J; bases unmatched to any gene: 7. CDR1 is SGDLS, CDR2 YYNGEE, per germline. This chain's CDR3 is CASSARGTANTEAFF. As DNA, the CDR3 is TGTGCCAGCAGCGCGAGGGGGACAGCCAACACTGAAGCTTTCTTT.

The chain uses TRBV5-6 and TRBJ2-3; a possible D gene is TRBD2 (6 bases). Trimming shortened V by 0 bases and J by 2 bases, and 10 bases separated the two germline ends. This CDR3 contains 15 residues. Germline-derived CDR1 and CDR2 are SGHDT and YYEEEE. The CDR3 region is CASSLVAEYTDTQYF. CDR3 in DNA: TGTGCCAGCAGCTTGGTAGCGGAGTACACAGATACGCAGTATTTT. The whole variable domain, remainder taken from reference TRBV5-6 and TRBJ2-3, is DAGVTQSPTHLIKTRGQQVTLRCSPKSGHDTVSWYQQALGQGPQFIFQYYEEEERQRGNFPDRFSGHQFPNYSSELNVNALLLGDSALYLCASSLVAEYTDTQYFGPGTRLTVL.

As regards this clone: Other DNA variants within this sample encode the same CDR3. This rearrangement joins TRBV7-9 to TRBJ1-3; unclear D gene. Trimming left V 0 bases short and J 0 bases short, with 6 bases between. Germline CDR1 is SEHNR and CDR2 is FQNEAQ (reference sequence). The CDR3 has 15 residues. DNA for the CDR3: TGTGCCAGCAGCTTAGCGACTGTCTCTGGAAACACCATATATTTT. Translated, it gives CASSLATVSGNTIYF.

The chain uses TRBV7-2 and TRBJ2-3, with TRBD2 matching over 8 bases. J was trimmed by 0 bases and V by 7 bases; bases with no gene match: 9. This CDR3 is built from 16 residues. Germline CDR1 is SGHTA and CDR2 is FQGNSA. This CDR3 is CASTLVGGASTDTQYF. The DNA for the CDR3 is TGTGCCAGCACCCTGGTCGGGGGGGCCAGCACAGATACGCAGTATTTT.

This chain connects TRBV5-6 to TRBJ1-2; tentative D call: TRBD1 (6 bases). The CDR3 totals 14 residues. With 0 bases removed from V and 2 bases from J, the gap between germline ends came to 8 bases. Germline values: CDR1 SGHDT, CDR2 YYEEEE. The CDR3 DNA reads TGTGCCAGCAGCTTGGGAACAGGGAACTATGGCTACACCTTC. Residues: CASSLGTGNYGYTF.

V gene TRBV5-5 combines with J gene TRBJ2-7; 10 nucleotides agree with TRBD1. The CDR3 is 15 amino acids. Germline CDR1 is SGHKS and CDR2 is YYEKEE (reference sequence). The V gene end was trimmed by 0 bases and the J gene end by 1 base; junction bases not matched to a gene: 1. In nucleotides, the CDR3 is TGTGCCAGCAGCTTGGTGGGACAGGGGTCCTACGAGCAGTACTTC. Translation gives CASSLVGQGSYEQYF.

The chain uses TRBV7-8 and TRBJ1-1; tentatively, D is TRBD1 (5 bases). Trimming pared 6 bases from V and 3 bases from J, leaving 8 bases between. Germline V gene data show CDR1 as SGHVS and CDR2 as FQNEAQ. The CDR3 covers 12 residues. CDR3 sequence: CASSSGYTEAFF. CDR3 in DNA: TGTGCCAGCAGTTCAGGGTACACTGAAGCTTTCTTT. Drawing the rest from reference TRBV7-8 and TRBJ1-1, the complete variable domain is GAGVSQSPRYKVAKRGQDVALRCDPISGHVSLFWYQQALGQGPEFLTYFQNEAQLDKSGLPSDRFFAERPEGSVSTLKIQRTQQEDSAVYLCASSSGYTEAFFGQGTRLTVV.

The chain couples TRBV4-2 to TRBJ1-1; D is perhaps TRBD1 (5 bases). Trimming took 4 bases from V and 11 from J, leaving 23 bases between them. The CDR3 runs 15 residues. The germline CDR1 and CDR2 sequences are LGHNA and YNFKEQ. The CDR3 DNA reads as TGTGCCAGCAGCCCGGGGGGATGGGAAAATTTGGGGGCTTTCTTT. It encodes CASSPGGWENLGAFF.

The V call is TRBV7-9, the J call TRBJ2-5; a possible D gene is TRBD2 (5 bases). CDR3 size: 14 residues. Trimming shortened V by 1 base and J by 5 bases, and 11 bases separated the two germline ends. Germline CDR1 is SEHNR and CDR2 is FQNEAQ (reference sequence). The chain's CDR3 is CASSLVSEGETQYF. DNA for the CDR3: TGTGCCAGCAGCTTAGTCAGTGAGGGCGAGACCCAGTACTTC. Variable domain in full (rest from reference TRBV7-9 and TRBJ2-5): DTGVSQNPRHKITKRGQNVTFRCDPISEHNRLYWYRQTLGQGPEFLTYFQNEAQLEKSRLLSDRFSAERPKGSFSTLEIQRTEQGDSAMYLCASSLVSEGETQYFGPGTRLLVL.

The chain joins TRBV6-5 to TRBJ1-5; 7 bases line up with TRBD1. Unmatched junction bases numbered 4, after V lost 5 bases and J lost 3 bases. There are 14 residues in the CDR3. Germline V gives CDR1 MNHEY, CDR2 SVGAGI. In nucleotides, the CDR3 is TGTGCCAGCAGTCTCAGGGGGTTCAATCAGCCCCAGCATTTT. It yields the protein CASSLRGFNQPQHF.

This chain links TRBV4-1 with TRBJ1-4, with D perhaps TRBD1 (5 bases). Germline V gene sequence: CDR1 MGHRA, CDR2 YSYEKL. V was trimmed by 6 bases and J by 5 bases, leaving 13 bases between them. The CDR3 is 14 amino acids. This chain's CDR3 is CASSHRPGNEKLFF. The CDR3 region has the DNA TGCGCCAGCAGTCACAGGCCAGGGAATGAAAAACTGTTTTTT.

The chain couples TRBV5-1 to TRBJ1-1; no reliable D call. The CDR3 totals 12 residues. With 4 bases removed from V and 2 bases from J, the gap between germline ends came to 6 bases. CDR1 and CDR2 (germline): SGHRS, YFSETQ. CDR3 amino acids: CASSLSNTEAFF. CDR3 nucleotide sequence: TGCGCCAGCAGCCTTAGTAACACTGAAGCTTTCTTT.

The rearrangement uses TRBV5-4 and TRBJ2-7; 7 bases match TRBD1. The CDR3 consists of 17 residues. CDR1 is SGHNT, CDR2 YYREEE, per germline (reference sequence). V gave up 0 bases and J gave up 1 base; unmatched junction bases: 10. The CDR3 region is CASSLGGGVTFSYEQYF. The CDR3 region has the DNA TGTGCCAGCAGCTTGGGAGGGGGCGTGACCTTTTCCTACGAGCAGTACTTC. The variable domain in full, with the rest retrieved from reference TRBV5-4 and TRBJ2-7, is ETGVTQSPTHLIKTRGQQVTLRCSSQSGHNTVSWYQQALGQGPQFIFQYYREEENGRGNFPPRFSGLQFPNYSSELNVNALELDDSALYLCASSLGGGVTFSYEQYFGPGTRLTVT.

The CDR3 is CASSPTPEGREQYF. DNA for the CDR3: TGTGCCAGTAGTCCAACCCCGGAGGGTCGCGAGCAGTACTTC. The chain is built from TRBV19 and TRBJ2-7, with D perhaps matching TRBD2 (6 bases). V was clipped by 5 bases and J by 6 bases, with 17 bases between them. Germline V lookup: CDR1 LNHDA, CDR2 SQIVND (reference sequence). This CDR3 has 14 residues.

The V and J genes are TRBV5-4 and TRBJ2-1, with 12 bases lining up with TRBD2. From germline, CDR1 is SGHNT and CDR2 YYREEE (reference sequence). V was pared by 2 bases and J by 8 bases, with 17 bases of the junction left unmatched. The CDR3 runs 19 residues. The CDR3 DNA sequence: TGTGCCAGCAGCTTATCATCTCAACGCCGACTAGCGGGAGAGGATGAGCAGTTCTTC. Translated, it gives CASSLSSQRRLAGEDEQFF. The full variable domain, with the rest looked up from reference TRBV5-4 and TRBJ2-1, is ETGVTQSPTHLIKTRGQQVTLRCSSQSGHNTVSWYQQALGQGPQFIFQYYREEENGRGNFPPRFSGLQFPNYSSELNVNALELDDSALYLCASSLSSQRRLAGEDEQFFGPGTRLTVL.

This clone was seen a single time. An end of the junction differs from the germline gene, which may be a read error. The chain links TRBV6-5 to TRBJ1-3, with 8 bases matching TRBD1. This CDR3 is built from 14 residues. Looked up from germline, CDR1 is MNHEY and CDR2 is SVGAGI. In DNA, the CDR3 is TGTGCCAGCAGTGGACAGGGATCTGGAAACACCACATATTTT. Protein product: CASSGQGSGNTTYF.

This clone was counted between two and nine times. V and J are TRBV28 and TRBJ2-7; TRBD1 aligns across 7 bases. The J segment lost 5 bases and the V segment lost 2 bases, leaving 9 bases of the junction unmatched. The CDR3 has 15 amino acids. CDR1 MDHEN and CDR2 SYDVKM come from the germline V gene. CDR3 bases: TGTGCCAGCAGTTTACCGGACAGGACTGTGCACGAGCAGTACTTC. Translated: CASSLPDRTVHEQYF.

This clone came up a few times. CDR3 bases: TGTGCCAGCAGCTCTCGGACAGGGGAAAAACTGTTTTTT. It specifies CASSSRTGEKLFF. The chain uses TRBV7-9 and TRBJ1-4; TRBD1 matches 8 bases. The ends lost 4 bases at V and 8 bases at J; junction bases unmatched: 3. The V gene's germline CDR1 is SEHNR and CDR2 FQNEAQ (reference sequence). The CDR3 has 13 residues.

The chain couples TRBV4-1 to TRBJ1-5; 9 bases align to TRBD1. CDR1 and CDR2 from the germline V gene are MGHRA and YSYEKL. The CDR3 sequence is 13 residues long. Unmatched junction bases numbered 1, after V lost 4 bases and J lost 6 bases. The chain's CDR3 is CASSRTGAQPQHF. DNA of the CDR3: TGCGCCAGCAGCCGGACAGGGGCTCAGCCCCAGCATTTT.

This clone was picked up a small number of times. The DNA of the CDR3 is TGTGCCAGCAGCGAGGGAGAGACCCAGTACTTC. Its protein is CASSEGETQYF. The chain links TRBV25-1 to TRBJ2-5; a weak D match, TRBD2 (5 bases). The germline V gene encodes CDR1 MGHDK and CDR2 SYGVNS. V was shortened by 6 bases and J by 4 bases, with 6 bases between the two germline ends. CDR3 length: 11 residues.